This T cell receptor (beta chain) derives from a study of regulatory T cells in long-lasting Graves disease. Broader study findings: Persistent Graves' patients showed reduced TCR diversity versus newly diagnosed patients. Fewer public clonotypes were shared by new patients (over 950) than by persistent patients (around 2,900). Limited sample numbers may have lowered accuracy.

Building the TCR beta libraries relied on iRepertoire HTBI primers, and CDR3 regions underwent Arm-PCR. Each CDR3 protein is one row after TCRdb ran MiXCR on the multiplex PCR reads. The repertoire holds 400,000 to 500,000 distinct CDR3 sequences, over 20% seen once, with approximately 15% in the top ten. The sample's time point: persistent/refractory GD, antithyroid drugs over 5 years with positive TRAb. Construction of the TCR library relied on RNA isolated from PBMCs. This CDR3 has 15 amino acids. V was shortened by 1 base and J by 9 bases, with 16 bases between the two germline ends. Germline-derived CDR1 and CDR2 are MDHEN and SYDVKM. As concerns this clonotype: Its antigen is unidentified.

Specimen: peripheral blood mononuclear cells (PBMCs), collected when the disease was refractory, from a patient treated with antithyroid drugs. The clonotype comes from a female donor with Graves disease. J is TRBJ2-1 and V is TRBV28, with a possible D match to TRBD2 (5 bases). The CDR3 nucleotides read TGTGCCAGCAGTTTATACCTACTAGAGGGCCCTGAGCAGTTCTTC. Protein sequence: CASSLYLLEGPEQFF.